This T cell receptor beta chain was documented in a study of T cells in Graves' hyperthyroidism and ophthalmopathy. The V segment lost 3 bases and the J segment 3 bases; nucleotides outside the gene matches: 7. The CDR3 runs to 16 residues. In germline, CDR1 is KGHSH, CDR2 LQKENI. The table lists this clonotype with many counts. Individuals with ophthalmopathy presented a Clinical Activity Score of at least 3, a NOSPECS grade of at least 4 and a duration under 3 months. What was amplified from RNA transcripts were TCR beta CDR3 regions. Researchers ran a first-round RT-PCR on the TCR CDR3 using the HTBI primer set. One entry per CDR3 protein results from TCRdb running MiXCR on the multiplex PCR reads. Of 550,000 to 600,000 distinct CDR3 sequences in the sample, 11% to 15% were seen once.

The chain joins TRBV18 to TRBJ2-1; 8 bases are a match to TRBD1. This sequence originates from a woman under 30 with Graves' ophthalmopathy. Material: blood. This CDR3 is CASSPYRGTYYNEQFF. The CDR3 DNA is TGTGCCAGCTCACCGTACAGGGGGACCTACTACAATGAGCAGTTCTTC.